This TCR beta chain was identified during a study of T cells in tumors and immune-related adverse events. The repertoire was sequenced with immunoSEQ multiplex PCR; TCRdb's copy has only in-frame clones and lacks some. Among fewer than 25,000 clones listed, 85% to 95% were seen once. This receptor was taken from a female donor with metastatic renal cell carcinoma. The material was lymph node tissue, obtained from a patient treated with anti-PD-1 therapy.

The CDR3 DNA reads as TGCAGCGTTGAACCGGGACTAGCGGGAGGAGTCAAAAACATTCAGTACTTC. The encoded protein is CSVEPGLAGGVKNIQYF. The rearrangement uses TRBV29-1 and TRBJ2-4, with 15 bases lining up with TRBD2. The CDR3 is 17 residues long. The junction had 5 bases not matched to a gene; V was cut back by 2 bases and J by 3 bases. CDR1 and CDR2 from the germline V gene are SQVTM and ANQGSEA.